Listed here are 30 T cell receptor beta chains from one sample, sequenced in a study of beta chain features in type 1 diabetes. Isolated RNA was reverse transcribed in full, so expressed TCRB transcripts were sequenced. The data were produced by immunoSEQ multiplex PCR, yet TCRdb's version contains in-frame clones alone and is incomplete. The data hold under 850,000 clones, with roughly 12% observed a single time. The antigens of these receptors remain unknown. Study-wide results and limits: Among patients with Type 1 diabetes, TCRB CDR3s were moderately but significantly shorter in every one of the four CD4+ subsets.

The sequenced material came from naive CD4+ T cells from blood. The receptors here all came from a man aged 18 to 30 with type 1 diabetes.

Points on this clone: Other DNA sequences in the same sample also yield this CDR3. J is TRBJ2-3 and V is TRBV18; TRBD1 agrees at 9 bases. The CDR3 is made up of 15 amino acids. V was clipped by 6 bases and J by 3 bases; unmatched bases: 7. The germline V gene encodes CDR1 KGHSH and CDR2 LQKENI. CDR3: CASSPTGQGTDTQYF. CDR3 sequence (DNA): TGTGCCAGCTCGCCCACCGGACAGGGGACAGATACGCAGTATTTT. Full variable domain (remainder filled in from reference TRBV18 and TRBJ2-3): NAGVMQNPRHLVRRRGQEARLRCSPMKGHSHVYWYRQLPEEGLKFMVYLQKENIIDESGMPKERFSAEFPKEGPSILRIQQVVRGDSAAYFCASSPTGQGTDTQYFGPGTRLTVL.

This clone was counted a few times. The chain employs TRBV6-5 and TRBJ2-5; D may match TRBD1 or TRBD2 (5 bases each). From germline, CDR1 is MNHEY and CDR2 SVGAGI. With 6 bases removed from V and 4 bases from J, the gap between germline ends came to 12 bases. The CDR3 contains 13 residues. This CDR3 is CASSDGTVETQYF. In DNA, the CDR3 is TGTGCCAGCAGCGATGGGACGGTAGAGACCCAGTACTTC.

In regard to this clone: Just one base apart from a much larger clone, this may be a read error. Other DNA sequences within the sample encode an identical CDR3. The chain carries TRBV5-1 and TRBJ2-7, with D hard to call. The CDR3 totals 11 residues. Germline V gene lookup returns CDR1 SGHRS and CDR2 YFSETQ. Trimming shortened V by 0 bases and J by 4 bases, and 2 bases separated the two germline ends. CDR3 DNA: TGCGCCAGCAGCTTGGATTACGAGCAGTACTTC. It specifies CASSLDYEQYF.

The chain recombines TRBV19 with TRBJ2-6, with 7 bases that match TRBD1. Trimming at V came to 5 bases and at J to 0 bases, leaving 10 bases not matched to a gene. In germline, CDR1 is LNHDA, CDR2 SQIVND (reference sequence). The CDR3 runs 18 residues. This CDR3 reads CASSPWDSPLSGANVLTF. DNA of the CDR3: TGTGCCAGTAGTCCCTGGGACAGTCCCCTCTCTGGGGCCAACGTCCTGACTTTC.

The chain uses TRBV6-1 and TRBJ1-6; D gene unclear. Per the germline V gene, CDR1 is MNHNS and CDR2 is SASEGT. The V end was cut by 2 bases, the J end by 7 bases, with 12 bases between. CDR3 length: 15 residues. DNA for the CDR3: TGTGCCAGCAGTGAACAAGGGTTGAGCAATTCACCCCTCCACTTT. It codes for CASSEQGLSNSPLHF.

The chain combines TRBV30 with TRBJ1-1; D unresolved. Germline CDR1 and CDR2: GTSNPN and SVGIG (reference sequence). V was cut by 4 bases and J by 1 base, with 10 bases left in between. This CDR3 spans 13 amino acids. The CDR3 is CAWNYQENTEAFF. DNA for the CDR3: TGTGCCTGGAATTATCAGGAGAACACTGAAGCTTTCTTT.

This clone has only a few counts. The chain combines TRBV19 with TRBJ1-3; D gene unclear. The CDR3 consists of 14 residues. Looked up from germline, CDR1 is LNHDA and CDR2 is SQIVND (reference sequence). V was trimmed by 3 bases and J by 0 bases, leaving 6 bases between them. This CDR3 is CASSIGSSGNTIYF. DNA of the CDR3: TGTGCCAGTAGTATTGGGAGCTCTGGAAACACCATATATTTT. Supplemented by reference TRBV19 and TRBJ1-3, the full variable domain reads DGGITQSPKYLFRKEGQNVTLSCEQNLNHDAMYWYRQDPGQGLRLIYYSQIVNDFQKGDIAEGYSVSREKKESFPLTVTSAQKNPTAFYLCASSIGSSGNTIYFGEGSWLTVV.

The gene calls are TRBV29-1 and TRBJ2-1, with D tentatively TRBD1 (5 bases). This CDR3 region has 16 residues. Germline lookup yields CDR1 SQVTM and CDR2 ANQGSEA. With 1 base removed from V and 8 bases from J, the gap between germline ends came to 21 bases. The CDR3 loop is CSVEGVGALPSDEQFF. The CDR3 DNA follows: TGCAGCGTTGAAGGAGTTGGGGCCCTACCAAGCGATGAGCAGTTCTTC.

This clone was seen a handful of times. The chain employs TRBV6-6 and TRBJ2-5; D unresolved. CDR1 and CDR2 (germline): MNHNY, SVGAGI (reference sequence). The CDR3 consists of 12 residues. V dropped 6 bases and J dropped 2 bases, with 7 bases sitting between them. CDR3 DNA sequence: TGTGCCAGCAGGAATAGGCAAGAGACCCAGTACTTC. This gives the protein CASRNRQETQYF.

The sample holds a few counts of this clone. The chain carries TRBV28 and TRBJ1-6, with 8 bases lining up with TRBD1. The junction had 8 bases not matched to a gene; V was cut back by 4 bases and J by 9 bases. The germline gives CDR1 MDHEN, CDR2 SYDVKM. This CDR3 region has 15 residues. The CDR3 spells CASSWTGKGASPLHF. As DNA, the CDR3 is TGTGCCAGCAGTTGGACAGGGAAAGGGGCTTCACCCCTCCACTTT.

This clone came up a few times. This chain uses TRBV27 with TRBJ1-6; a weak D match, TRBD1 (5 bases). This CDR3 has 15 residues. Germline V lookup: CDR1 MNHEY, CDR2 SMNVEV (reference sequence). V lost 2 bases and J lost 8, with 13 bases in between. The CDR3 protein is CASSLGGDGHSPLHF. The CDR3 nucleotides are TGTGCCAGCAGTTTAGGAGGGGACGGGCATTCACCCCTCCACTTT.

This clone has more than one count but fewer than ten. The J gene is TRBJ2-1, the V gene TRBV30, with TRBD2 identical over 10 bases. V lost 7 bases, J lost 9 bases, and 12 bases stayed unmatched. Looked up from germline, CDR1 is GTSNPN and CDR2 is SVGIG (reference sequence). CDR3 length: 14 amino acids. The CDR3 spells CASTGERGGGEQFF. DNA for the CDR3: TGTGCCTCCACCGGGGAGCGGGGGGGCGGTGAGCAGTTCTTC.

The sample holds a few counts of this clone. The rearrangement uses TRBV13 and TRBJ1-1, with D unclear. Germline V gene sequence: CDR1 PRHDT, CDR2 FYEKMQ (reference sequence). Between the trimmed V and J ends, which lost 4 bases and 4 bases, there was a span of 13 bases. This CDR3 spans 14 amino acids. The CDR3 reads CASSSEAAGTEAFF. The DNA for the CDR3 is TGTGCCAGCAGCTCAGAAGCTGCGGGCACTGAAGCTTTCTTT.

J is TRBJ2-1 and V is TRBV5-1; TRBD1 matches 9 bases. V lost 3 bases and J lost 1; bases outside the gene matches: 5. Germline CDR1 and CDR2: SGHRS and YFSETQ. This CDR3 comprises 16 residues. DNA of the CDR3: TGCGCCAGCAGCTCGACGGGACAGGGTTCCTACAATGAGCAGTTCTTC. Translation: CASSSTGQGSYNEQFF.

The V call is TRBV5-1, the J call TRBJ1-6, with D possibly TRBD1 on 5 matching bases. Germline CDR1 reads SGHRS; CDR2 reads YFSETQ. V was cut by 0 bases and J by 8 bases, with 9 bases left in between. The CDR3 totals 14 residues. The CDR3 sequence is CASSLAGTDSPLHF. CDR3 nucleotides: TGCGCCAGCAGCTTGGCAGGGACGGATTCACCCCTCCACTTT.

The V call is TRBV18, the J call TRBJ1-1, with D possibly matching TRBD1 (5 bases). Trimming shortened V by 5 bases and J by 1 base, and 8 bases separated the two germline ends. The CDR3 spans 13 residues. Germline loops: CDR1 KGHSH, CDR2 LQKENI. The CDR3 is CASSGTRNTEAFF. CDR3 bases: TGTGCCAGCTCAGGGACCAGGAACACTGAAGCTTTCTTT.

This clone was seen a handful of times. The J gene is TRBJ1-2, the V gene TRBV6-1; TRBD1 matches at 7 bases. The CDR3 has 15 amino acids. Germline assignment: CDR1 MNHNS and CDR2 SASEGT. V shed 1 base, J shed 1 base, and the junction held 3 bases outside the gene matches. This CDR3 reads CASSEGDSFNYGYTF. The DNA for the CDR3 is TGTGCCAGCAGTGAAGGGGACAGCTTTAACTATGGCTACACCTTC.

This clone was seen more than once but under ten times. V and J are TRBV5-1 and TRBJ2-4; 8 bases agree with TRBD1. The CDR3 runs 16 residues. Germline-derived CDR1 and CDR2 are SGHRS and YFSETQ. V lost 0 bases, J lost 1 base, and 3 bases stayed unmatched. CDR3 residues: CASSLEQGVAKNIQYF. The CDR3 bases are TGCGCCAGCAGCTTGGAACAGGGGGTGGCCAAAAACATTCAGTACTTC. Supplemented by reference TRBV5-1 and TRBJ2-4, the full variable domain reads KAGVTQTPRYLIKTRGQQVTLSCSPISGHRSVSWYQQTPGQGLQFLFEYFSETQRNKGNFPGRFSGRQFSNSRSEMNVSTLELGDSALYLCASSLEQGVAKNIQYFGAGTRLSVL.

The rearrangement joins TRBV28 to TRBJ1-5, with D perhaps TRBD1 (6 bases). The CDR3 runs to 13 residues. Germline values: CDR1 MDHEN, CDR2 SYDVKM. V dropped 7 bases and J dropped 5 bases, with 12 bases sitting between them. CDR3 protein: CASKYREDQPQHF. CDR3 nucleotides: TGTGCCAGCAAATACAGGGAAGATCAGCCCCAGCATTTT.

In this sample, this clone turned up a few times. The chain couples TRBV19 to TRBJ1-1, with D perhaps TRBD1 (6 bases). CDR3 length: 15 residues. The V end lost 5 bases, the J end lost 4 bases, and 17 bases lay between the germline ends. Germline V gene lookup returns CDR1 LNHDA and CDR2 SQIVND (reference sequence). The CDR3 DNA reads as TGTGCCAGTAGTCCACAACAGGGCTGGAGCACTGAAGCTTTCTTT. This sequence encodes CASSPQQGWSTEAFF.

This clone was counted a few times. The chain employs TRBV30 and TRBJ1-4; the D gene is possibly TRBD1 (6 bases). Trimming stripped 4 bases from V and 5 bases from J, with 14 bases between. This CDR3 is built from 14 residues. Germline CDR1 reads GTSNPN; CDR2 reads SVGIG (reference sequence). CDR3 sequence: CAWTAVGGNEKLFF. CDR3 bases: TGTGCCTGGACCGCGGTGGGGGGCAATGAAAAACTGTTTTTT. The complete variable domain, with remaining parts taken from reference TRBV30 and TRBJ1-4, reads SQTIHQWPATLVQPVGSPLSLECTVEGTSNPNLYWYRQAAGRGLQLLFYSVGIGQISSEVPQNLSASRPQDRQFILSSKKLLLSDSGFYLCAWTAVGGNEKLFFGSGTQLSVL.

This clone occurred a few times. This chain connects TRBV29-1 to TRBJ2-2; TRBD1 matches 7 bases. The CDR3 contains 15 residues. CDR1 SQVTM and CDR2 ANQGSEA come from the germline V gene. With 0 bases clipped from V and 6 bases from J, the junction kept 7 bases outside the gene matches. For the CDR3, the DNA is TGCAGCGTTGAAGATTGGGGAACAGGGGCCGGGGAGCTGTTTTTT. Translated: CSVEDWGTGAGELFF.

The rearrangement links TRBV28 to TRBJ2-1; D may be TRBD1 (5 bases). Germline loops: CDR1 MDHEN, CDR2 SYDVKM. The V and J ends lost 7 bases and 7 bases respectively, with 17 bases between them. The CDR3 contains 14 residues. CDR3 nucleotide sequence: TGTGCCAGCAATATCGGCAGGGTTAAAAATGAGCAGTTCTTC. This translates into CASNIGRVKNEQFF.

The rearrangement uses TRBV28 and TRBJ2-3; unclear D gene. In germline, CDR1 is MDHEN, CDR2 SYDVKM. The CDR3 spans 15 residues. Trimming removed 7 bases from V and 0 bases from J, with 14 bases in between. Here the CDR3 reads CASTTRPGSTDTQYF. The CDR3 DNA sequence: TGTGCCAGCACCACGAGGCCTGGTAGCACAGATACGCAGTATTTT.

This clone was seen only a few times. This rearrangement joins TRBV6-1 to TRBJ2-7, with D possibly being TRBD1 (6 bases). The CDR3 sequence is 14 residues long. V was trimmed by 4 bases and J by 3 bases, leaving 13 bases between them. Germline CDR1 reads MNHNS; CDR2 reads SASEGT. The CDR3 region has the DNA TGTGCCAGCAGTGCCCCCACAGGGATCTACGAGCAGTACTTC. Encoded protein: CASSAPTGIYEQYF.

This clone was observed a few times. This chain joins TRBV30 and TRBJ2-6; 7 bases are shared with TRBD1. This CDR3 has 17 amino acids. Germline lookup yields CDR1 GTSNPN and CDR2 SVGIG (reference sequence). V gave up 0 bases and J gave up 1 base; unmatched junction bases: 6. CDR3: CAWSVTGVVSGANVLTF. In DNA, the CDR3 is TGTGCCTGGAGTGTTACAGGGGTTGTTTCTGGGGCCAACGTCCTGACTTTC. Full variable domain (rest looked up from reference TRBV30 and TRBJ2-6): SQTIHQWPATLVQPVGSPLSLECTVEGTSNPNLYWYRQAAGRGLQLLFYSVGIGQISSEVPQNLSASRPQDRQFILSSKKLLLSDSGFYLCAWSVTGVVSGANVLTFGAGSRLTVL.

The chain joins TRBV5-6 to TRBJ2-3; D is undetermined. CDR3 size: 14 residues. Trimming took 2 bases from V and 6 from J, leaving 13 bases between them. The germline gives CDR1 SGHDT, CDR2 YYEEEE. In nucleotides, the CDR3 is TGTGCCAGCAGCTTTCTGGTCGGGTCGGATACGCAGTATTTT. It is translated as CASSFLVGSDTQYF.

Details on this clone: The sample contains more than one DNA sequence encoding this CDR3. V and J are TRBV4-1 and TRBJ2-1; 13 bases line up with TRBD2. Trimming took 4 bases from V and 7 from J; bases not matched to a gene: 4. The CDR3 spans 15 residues. Germline V lookup: CDR1 MGHRA, CDR2 YSYEKL. The CDR3 loop reads CASSRTSGGPNEQFF. The CDR3 bases are TGCGCCAGCAGCCGGACTAGCGGGGGACCGAATGAGCAGTTCTTC.

V is TRBV11-3 and J is TRBJ2-1; D is unresolved. The V and J ends lost 1 base and 1 base respectively, with 2 bases between them. Germline V lookup: CDR1 SGHNT, CDR2 YENEEA. This CDR3 has 13 residues. The chain's CDR3 is CASSLGSYNEQFF. As DNA, the CDR3 is TGTGCCAGCAGCTTAGGGTCCTACAATGAGCAGTTCTTC.

This clone came up a few times. Here the CDR3 reads CASSEERLPEAFF. The CDR3 coding sequence is TGTGCCAGCAGTGAAGAAAGGTTGCCTGAAGCTTTCTTT. V gene TRBV6-1 combines with J gene TRBJ1-1; D unclear. Germline V gives CDR1 MNHNS, CDR2 SASEGT. The ends were cut back, 1 base at V and 6 bases at J, with 9 bases in the middle. CDR3 size: 13 residues.